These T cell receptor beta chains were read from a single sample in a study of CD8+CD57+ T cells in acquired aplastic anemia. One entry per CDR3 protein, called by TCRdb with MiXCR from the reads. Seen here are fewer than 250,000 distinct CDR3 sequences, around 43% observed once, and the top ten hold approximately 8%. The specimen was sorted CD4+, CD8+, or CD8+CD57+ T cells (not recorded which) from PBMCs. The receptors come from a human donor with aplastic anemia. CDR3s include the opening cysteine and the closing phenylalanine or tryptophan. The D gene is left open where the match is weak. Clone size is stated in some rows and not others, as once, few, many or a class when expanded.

TGCGCCAGCAGCTTTTTTCCGAGCTCCTACGAGCAGTACTTC	CASSFFPSSYEQYF	-	TRBJ2-7	-	TRBV5-1
TGTGCCAGCTCACCTTCAGGGCGCCAAGAGACCCAGTACTTC	CASSPSGRQETQYF	-	TRBJ2-5	-	TRBV18
TGTGCCAGCAGCTTAGGAGGGGGCAAAGAGCAGTACTTC	CASSLGGGKEQYF	many	TRBJ2-7	-	TRBV7-3
TGCAGTGCCTCGGGAGGCAGGGGTTATGACGAGCAGTACTTC	CSASGGRGYDEQYF	-	TRBJ2-7	-	TRBV20-1
TGTGCCAGCAGTACAGCAAGGGCTAACACTGAAGCTTTCTTT	CASSTARANTEAFF	-	TRBJ1-1	-	TRBV27
TGTGCCAGCAGCCTACATGGGGGCCGGGAGGGAAACACCATATATTTT	CASSLHGGREGNTIYF	-	TRBJ1-3	-	TRBV11-2
TGTGCCTGGAAAAGGGGGCTAGGAACTGAAGCTTTCTTT	CAWKRGLGTEAFF	-	TRBJ1-1	TRBD1	TRBV30
TGCAGTGCTAGAGCAGACCTCTACAATGAGCAGTTCTTC	CSARADLYNEQFF	-	TRBJ2-1	-	TRBV20-1
TGTGCCAGCAGCTTACGGACTAGCGGGACCAACAATGAGCAGTTCTTC	CASSLRTSGTNNEQFF	many	TRBJ2-1	TRBD2	TRBV7-9
TGCGCCAGCAGCCCCGAAGCGGCGGGAGCCGGGGAGCTGTTTTTT	CASSPEAAGAGELFF	-	TRBJ2-2	TRBD2	TRBV7-2
TGTGCCAGCAGCCCAGGGGCAAATGGCTACACCTTC	CASSPGANGYTF	-	TRBJ1-2	-	TRBV6-5
TGTGCCTGGAGTGTACAAGCGCACAATGAGCAGTTCTTC	CAWSVQAHNEQFF	-	TRBJ2-1	-	TRBV30
TGCGCCAGCAGTGGTCCGCCCGCTTCCACAGATACGCAGTGTTTT	CASSGPPASTDTQCF	-	TRBJ2-3	-	TRBV10-2
TGTGCCAGCAGCGTAGATGGAGATACGCAGTATTTT	CASSVDGDTQYF	many	TRBJ2-3	-	TRBV9
TGTGCCAGCAGTGACATTCTTTTTTACAATGAGCAGTTCTTC	CASSDILFYNEQFF	-	TRBJ2-1	-	TRBV25-1
TGTGCCAGCACCCTCGTCCCGGGTTATGGCTACACCTTC	CASTLVPGYGYTF	many	TRBJ1-2	-	TRBV12-3/TRBV12-4
TGTGCCAGCAGCACTAACGGGGGACGGTACGAGCAGTACTTC	CASSTNGGRYEQYF	-	TRBJ2-7	-	TRBV7-2
TGTGCCAGCAGTGCACTCAGGGGAAATGAGCAGTTCTTC	CASSALRGNEQFF	-	TRBJ2-1	-	TRBV27
TGTGCCAGCAGTTTATCGGCTTGGACCACCCTTGGTGACGGGGAGCTGTTTTTT	CASSLSAWTTLGDGELFF	many	TRBJ2-2	-	TRBV13
TGTGCCGTCAGGGCCTCCAACACCGGGGAGCTGTTTTTT	CAVRASNTGELFF	-	TRBJ2-2	-	TRBV27
TGTGCCAGTAGTATCCGGTTGAACACCGGGGAGCTGTTTTTT	CASSIRLNTGELFF	many	TRBJ2-2	-	TRBV19
TGTGCCACCAGCAGCCGGGACAGGGTAAACACTGAAGCTTTCTTT	CATSSRDRVNTEAFF	-	TRBJ1-1	TRBD1	TRBV15
TGTGCCATCAGTGACCCCGGACAGGGCAGAAACACCATATATTTT	CAISDPGQGRNTIYF	-	TRBJ1-3	TRBD1	TRBV10-3
TGTGCCATCACCCGGACAGGGTATTGGGAAAAACTGTTTTTT	CAITRTGYWEKLFF	-	TRBJ1-4	TRBD1	TRBV10-3
TGTGCCACCAGCAGAGGCGGTTTGACTAGCGGGGGGGCGCAGGAGACCCAGTACTTC	CATSRGGLTSGGAQETQYF	-	TRBJ2-5	TRBD2	TRBV15
TGCGCCAGCAGCTTGCAGCTAGCGGGACACAATGAGCAGTTCTTC	CASSLQLAGHNEQFF	once	TRBJ2-1	TRBD2	TRBV5-1
TGTGCCACCTGGTTAGACAAGGGACAAAAGAGCTCCTACAATGAGCAGTTCTTC	CATWLDKGQKSSYNEQFF	-	TRBJ2-1	-	TRBV7-9
TGTGCCAGCAGTTTCAGGGGGACCACTGAAGCTTTCTTT	CASSFRGTTEAFF	many	TRBJ1-1	TRBD1	TRBV12-3/TRBV12-4
TGTGCCAGCAGTGAAAGGGGGGCGAAGCCCCAGCAGTACTTC	CASSERGAKPQQYF	-	TRBJ2-7	-	TRBV6-5
TGCGCCAGCAGTACCACCTGGGGGGCATCTCAGCCCCAGCATTTT	CASSTTWGASQPQHF	many	TRBJ1-5	-	TRBV10-2
TGTGCCACCAGTTGGGGGACAAATTCACCCCTCCACTTT	CATSWGTNSPLHF	few	TRBJ1-6	-	TRBV24-1
TGCAGTGCTAGCAGAGACTACGAGCAGTACTTC	CSASRDYEQYF	-	TRBJ2-7	-	TRBV20-1
TGTGCCAGCAGCTCCCGCGGTAAGGACTCCTACGAGCAGTACTTC	CASSSRGKDSYEQYF	-	TRBJ2-7	-	TRBV7-7
TGCAGTGCCTCGTGGCCTGGTAGCAATCAGCCCCAGCATTTT	CSASWPGSNQPQHF	-	TRBJ1-5	-	TRBV20-1
TGTGCCTTTAACCCTGGGGTTCGAATGAACACTGAAGCTTTCTTT	CAFNPGVRMNTEAFF	few	TRBJ1-1	-	TRBV30
TGTGCCAGCAGCGTTTCACAGTTCGACCCCAAGGACTATGGCTACACCTTC	CASSVSQFDPKDYGYTF	many	TRBJ1-2	-	TRBV9
TGCAGCGGAACACTAGCGGGAGTGAAAACAGATACGCAGTATTTT	CSGTLAGVKTDTQYF	-	TRBJ2-3	TRBD2	TRBV29-1
TGTGCCACCAGCAGAGATGGAACGGTGAACACTGAAGCTTTCTTT	CATSRDGTVNTEAFF	-	TRBJ1-1	-	TRBV15
TGTGCCTGGAGTGGGCGGGGGGGAAGCGAGCAGTACTTC	CAWSGRGGSEQYF	few	TRBJ2-7	TRBD2	TRBV30
TGTGCCAGCAGCCAAAACAGGGATCTCAAGCAGTACTTC	CASSQNRDLKQYF	-	TRBJ2-7	-	TRBV7-6
TGCAGCGTAGAACCAGGGGAGGGCTACACCTTC	CSVEPGEGYTF	-	TRBJ1-2	-	TRBV29-1
TGTGCCAGCAGCTTGGCGGGAGGGGGAGCAGATACGCAGTATTTT	CASSLAGGGADTQYF	-	TRBJ2-3	TRBD2	TRBV7-9
TGCGCCAGCAGCCAAAATGCTAACACTGAAGCTTTCTTT	CASSQNANTEAFF	many	TRBJ1-1	-	TRBV4-1
TGTGCCAGCAGCGTAGACCATTACGCACAGGCTACCGGGGAGCTGTTTTTT	CASSVDHYAQATGELFF	-	TRBJ2-2	-	TRBV9
TGTGCCAGCAGCTCCGGGACAGGGGGCTTTGGCTACACCTTC	CASSSGTGGFGYTF	-	TRBJ1-2	TRBD1	TRBV7-9
TGCAGTGCTAGAGATCAGGACAGGGTTGACTACAATGAGCAGTTCTTC	CSARDQDRVDYNEQFF	-	TRBJ2-1	TRBD1	TRBV20-1
TGTGCCAGCAGCTTAATTGATACGCAGTATTTT	CASSLIDTQYF	few	TRBJ2-3	-	TRBV7-2
TGTGCCAGCAGTTCCATTGGGACAGGTACCTACGAGCAGTACTTC	CASSSIGTGTYEQYF	few	TRBJ2-7	TRBD1	TRBV28
TGTGCCAGCAGTTACTCGGGGCAACGGGGCGGCTACACCTTC	CASSYSGQRGGYTF	-	TRBJ1-2	-	TRBV2
TGTGCCAGCACCTCTGGACTACTCTACAATGAGCAGTTCTTC	CASTSGLLYNEQFF	many	TRBJ2-1	-	TRBV12-3/TRBV12-4
TGTGCCAGCTCAGAAGGGGGGGCGGGAGAGCAGTACTTC	CASSEGGAGEQYF	many	TRBJ2-7	-	TRBV7-9
TGTGCCAGCAGCTCCCTAGCAGATACGCAGTATTTT	CASSSLADTQYF	-	TRBJ2-3	-	TRBV9
TGTGCCAGCGTTGGCATCATTAGCGCTTTCTTT	CASVGIISAFF	many	TRBJ1-1	-	TRBV6-1
TGTGCCAGCAGCTTACCTTCGGCGGGCGAGCAGTACTTC	CASSLPSAGEQYF	few	TRBJ2-7	-	TRBV7-2